Below, one T cell receptor beta chain is given with its context. The CDR3 is 13 amino acids. Germline loops: CDR1 LNHDA, CDR2 SQIVND (reference sequence). Trimming at V came to 10 bases and at J to 3 bases, leaving 5 bases not matched to a gene. In the authors' workflow: Estimated nucleated cell counts came from reference gene primer amplification. Method: immunoSEQ multiplex PCR; TCRdb's copy keeps in-frame clones and lacks some. V and J calls and clone size are copied from that table; D and trimming were computed from the DNA. The sample lists around 220,000 clones, 85% to 90% occurring once. The data are from a study of blood T cell repertoires in COVID-19.

The TCR sequence derives from a man aged 18 to 30 with active or convalescent COVID-19. The sample comprised peripheral blood. The gene calls are TRBV19 and TRBJ1-5; 8 nucleotides agree with TRBD1. CDR3 protein: CATQGQVNQPQHF. CDR3 bases: TGTGCCACTCAGGGACAGGTCAATCAGCCCCAGCATTTT.